This TCR beta chain was found in a study of cytomegalovirus exposure and HLA in healthy donors. Points from the study as a whole: With DRB1 most and HLA-C fewest, TCR association rates differed between HLA loci in a later analysis.

CDR3 size: 14 residues. Germline-derived CDR1 and CDR2 are SQVTM and ANQGSEA. Unmatched junction bases numbered 4, after V lost 2 bases and J lost 4 bases. This clone was observed a single time. What it binds is unknown. Primers for the PCR totalled 60 Vbeta and 13 Jbeta. Generated by immunoSEQ multiplex PCR, the TCRdb table keeps only in-frame clones and is missing some. The sample lists roughly 100,000 clones; 13% to 15% were seen once. The rearrangement joins TRBV29-1 to TRBJ1-2; TRBD1 agrees at 10 bases. Source material: PBMCs. The sequence was collected from a female donor in good health and CMV-seronegative. CDR3 protein: CSVETTGGGYGYTF. CDR3 nucleotides: TGCAGCGTTGAAACGACAGGGGGCGGCTATGGCTACACCTTC.